A single sample is the source of the 4 T cell receptor beta chains below, sequenced in a study of PD-1 blockade in classical Hodgkin lymphoma. Each and every patient relapsed after autologous stem cell transplantation, and patients got differing brentuximab vedotin exposure. The authors enriched CD8+ T cells from thawed PBMCs via magnetic negative selection. Sequencing was performed with immunoSEQ multiplex PCR; in TCRdb, only in-frame clones are kept and a portion is missing. The sample has more than 25,000 clones, around 88% seen once. The specimen comprised CD8+ T cells from blood, sampled at baseline. The source of these receptors is a human donor with classical Hodgkin lymphoma.

The chain combines TRBV7-8 with TRBJ1-2; TRBD1 matches 7 bases. Trimming cost V 2 bases and J 6 bases; bases outside gene matches: 6. The germline V gene has CDR1 SGHVS and CDR2 FQNEAQ. The CDR3 totals 14 residues. As DNA, the CDR3 is TGTGCCAGCAGCTTACGTCGGGACAGCCATGGCTACACCTTC. Encoded protein: CASSLRRDSHGYTF.

This clone was seen only once. The chain uses TRBV9 and TRBJ1-1, with unresolved D. V lost 0 bases, J lost 0 bases, and 9 bases lay in between. The CDR3 runs to 15 residues. The germline V gene encodes CDR1 SGDLS and CDR2 YYNGEE. The CDR3 loop is CASSVEGTVNTEAFF. The CDR3 nucleotides read TGTGCCAGCAGCGTAGAAGGTACAGTGAACACTGAAGCTTTCTTT.

Points on this clone: One end of the junction is discordant with germline, which a read error may explain. This chain links TRBV6-5 with TRBJ2-3; D call uncertain. CDR1 and CDR2 (germline): MNHEY, SVGAGI. This CDR3 is 10 amino acids long. The DNA of the CDR3 is TGTGCCAGCAGTGGAAACCGACTGGTCTTT. It yields the protein CASSGNRLVF.

This chain joins TRBV20-1 and TRBJ1-2; D uncertain. The germline V gene has CDR1 DFQATT and CDR2 SNEGSKA (reference sequence). V was trimmed by 1 base and J by 12 bases, leaving 12 bases between them. CDR3 size: 11 residues. DNA of the CDR3: TGCAGTGCTAGAGGGGGATGGCTGCACACCTTC. Translation gives CSARGGWLHTF.